The 9 T cell receptor beta chains listed next were all sequenced from one sample in a study of blood T cells in healthy people across ages. PCR was performed a second time for about 7 to 11 cycles using a sample-barcoded 5' primer and a J-beta primer mix. TCRdb re-called the 5' RACE reads through MiXCR, storing one row per CDR3 protein. The table lists about a million distinct CDR3 sequences, 40% to 60% of them singletons. The material sequenced was blood. Receptor source: a man aged 25-45 years in good health.

V gene TRBV6-1 combines with J gene TRBJ2-1; 10 bases are a match to TRBD2. Germline V lookup: CDR1 MNHNS, CDR2 SASEGT. V lost 1 base, J lost 2 bases, and 5 bases stayed unmatched. This CDR3 comprises 17 residues. The CDR3: CASSEGSGGTTYNEQFF. In nucleotides, the CDR3 is TGTGCCAGCAGTGAAGGTAGCGGGGGGACAACCTACAATGAGCAGTTCTTC.

This clonotype has just one count. J is TRBJ1-5 and V is TRBV6-1, with TRBD1 identical over 9 bases. Germline CDR1 is MNHNS and CDR2 is SASEGT. The CDR3 loop spans 17 amino acids. J was trimmed by 2 bases and V by 6 bases; bases with no gene match: 11. Here the CDR3 reads CASRVDRGGFGNQPQHF. DNA for the CDR3: TGTGCCAGCAGGGTTGACAGGGGGGGCTTTGGCAATCAGCCCCAGCATTTT.

This clonotype has more than one count but fewer than ten. V usage is TRBV4-2 and J usage is TRBJ1-1, with D possibly TRBD1 on 5 matching bases. The CDR3 totals 18 residues. The V end was cut by 4 bases, the J end by 1 base, with 22 bases between. The germline CDR1 and CDR2 sequences are LGHNA and YNFKEQ. The CDR3 DNA follows: TGTGCCAGCAGCCCTCAGGCGGACATGATTTCCGGGAACACTGAAGCTTTCTTT. Protein sequence: CASSPQADMISGNTEAFF.

This clonotype was recorded once. Written as DNA, the CDR3 is TGTGCCAGCAGCTTACACCCCCAAGCGGGGTCAGATACGCAGTATTTT. Protein sequence: CASSLHPQAGSDTQYF. V is TRBV7-2 and J is TRBJ2-3; 7 nucleotides align to TRBD2. CDR1 is SGHTA and CDR2 is FQGNSA in the germline V gene. This CDR3 spans 16 amino acids. The V and J ends lost 2 bases and 4 bases, in that order; junction bases with no gene match: 9. The entire variable domain, with the rest obtained from reference TRBV7-2 and TRBJ2-3, is as follows: GAGVSQSPSNKVTEKGKDVELRCDPISGHTALYWYRQSLGQGLEFLIYFQGNSAPDKSGLPSDRFSAERTGGSVSTLTIQRTQQEDSAVYLCASSLHPQAGSDTQYFGPGTRLTVL.

The chain employs TRBV12-3 or TRBV12-4 and TRBJ2-2, with D tentatively TRBD1 (5 bases). V lost 3 bases and J lost 0, with 8 bases in between. The CDR3 sequence is 15 residues long. The CDR3 reads CASSLDIANTGELFF. In nucleotides, the CDR3 is TGTGCCAGCAGTTTGGACATTGCGAACACCGGGGAGCTGTTTTTT.

The chain links TRBV10-3 to TRBJ2-2; D gene ambiguous. Germline values: CDR1 ENHRY, CDR2 SYGVKD. The CDR3 sequence is 15 residues long. V was clipped by 3 bases and J by 4 bases, with 12 bases between them. CDR3: CAISEAGPFTGELFF. CDR3 DNA sequence: TGTGCCATCAGTGAAGCTGGGCCGTTCACCGGGGAGCTGTTTTTT.

The chain uses TRBV5-1 and TRBJ2-7; 8 bases agree with TRBD2. The V gene end was trimmed by 3 bases and the J gene end by 1 base; junction bases not matched to a gene: 6. The CDR3 totals 15 residues. CDR1 and CDR2 (germline): SGHRS, YFSETQ. The CDR3 sequence is CASSWGLEGSYEQYF. The CDR3 DNA is TGCGCCAGCAGCTGGGGACTAGAGGGGTCCTACGAGCAGTACTTC. Full variable domain (missing parts from reference TRBV5-1 and TRBJ2-7): KAGVTQTPRYLIKTRGQQVTLSCSPISGHRSVSWYQQTPGQGLQFLFEYFSETQRNKGNFPGRFSGRQFSNSRSEMNVSTLELGDSALYLCASSWGLEGSYEQYFGPGTRLTVT.

The rearrangement links TRBV3-1 to TRBJ2-1, with TRBD2 matching over 8 bases. Germline loops: CDR1 LGHDT, CDR2 YNNKEL (reference sequence). The CDR3 covers 15 residues. V shed 6 bases, J shed 7 bases, and the junction held 11 bases outside the gene matches. The CDR3 loop is CASSKEGGGSNEQFF. For the CDR3, the DNA is TGTGCCAGCAGTAAAGAGGGCGGGGGGTCGAATGAGCAGTTCTTC.

The chain recombines TRBV4-2 with TRBJ1-2; D gene uncertain. CDR1 LGHNA and CDR2 YNFKEQ come from the germline V gene. The CDR3 contains 14 residues. V lost 3 bases to trimming and J lost 3 bases, with 11 bases between them. The CDR3 region has the DNA TGTGCCAGCAGCCAGGGCACGGATTACTATGGCTACACCTTC. Protein: CASSQGTDYYGYTF.